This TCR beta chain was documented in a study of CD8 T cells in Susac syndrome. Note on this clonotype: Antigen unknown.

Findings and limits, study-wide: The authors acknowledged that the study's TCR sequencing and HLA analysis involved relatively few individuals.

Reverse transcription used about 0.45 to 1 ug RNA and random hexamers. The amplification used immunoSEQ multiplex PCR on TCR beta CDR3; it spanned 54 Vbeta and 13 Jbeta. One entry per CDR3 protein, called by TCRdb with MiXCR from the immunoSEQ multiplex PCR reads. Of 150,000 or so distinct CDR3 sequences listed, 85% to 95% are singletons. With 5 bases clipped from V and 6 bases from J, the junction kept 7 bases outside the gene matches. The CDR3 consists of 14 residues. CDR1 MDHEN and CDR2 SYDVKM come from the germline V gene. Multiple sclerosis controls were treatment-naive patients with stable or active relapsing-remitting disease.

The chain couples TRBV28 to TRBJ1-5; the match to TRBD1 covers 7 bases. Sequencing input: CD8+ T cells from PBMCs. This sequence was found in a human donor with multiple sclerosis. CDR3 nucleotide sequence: TGTGCCAGCAGTCCTCGACAGGGTACTCAGCCCCAGCATTTT. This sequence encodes CASSPRQGTQPQHF.